This is a list of T cell receptor beta chains from one sample in a study of OX40 agonist ivuxolimab in advanced cancers. Using immunoSEQ multiplex PCR, the repertoire was profiled, and TCRdb retains in-frame clones only, with some absent. Of approximately 81,000 clones in the sample, more than 65% are singletons; the top ten hold 3.5% to 6%. The sample in question was CD4+ or CD8+ T cells sorted from blood, obtained in a trial of the OX40 agonist ivuxolimab. Receptor source: an adult with an advanced solid tumor such as melanoma, head and neck, liver or kidney cancer. The CDR3 runs from the conserved cysteine through the conserved F or W. A D gene is named only where the DNA matches it firmly. Only some rows state a clone size, as once, few, many or a class for expanded clones.

TRBJ2-2 | - | - | TRBV7-9 | CASMSAGGELFF | TGTGCCAGCATGTCCGCAGGCGGGGAGCTGTTTTTT
TRBJ1-2 | - | few | TRBV20-1 | CSASSDYGYTF | TGCAGTGCTAGTAGCGACTATGGCTACACCTTC
TRBJ1-2 | - | - | TRBV5-1 | CASSPASGSDLYTF | TGCGCCAGCAGCCCCGCATCGGGCAGCGATCTTTACACCTTC
TRBJ1-1 | - | - | TRBV5-1 | CASSLIPGLMNTEAFF | TGCGCCAGCAGCTTGATCCCGGGACTGATGAACACTGAAGCTTTCTTT
TRBJ2-3 | TRBD2 | - | TRBV9 | CASSVWAGTSGGGTDTQYF | TGTGCCAGCAGCGTATGGGCCGGGACTAGCGGGGGCGGCACAGATACGCAGTATTTT
TRBJ1-4 | TRBD1 | - | TRBV6-5 | CASSGTGEVEKLFF | TGTGCCAGCAGTGGGACAGGGGAAGTTGAAAAACTGTTTTTT
TRBJ2-1 | TRBD2 | - | TRBV4-2 | CASSQVSTLERGDNEQFF | TGTGCCAGCAGCCAAGTCTCCACCTTGGAGCGGGGAGACAATGAGCAGTTCTTC
TRBJ2-2 | - | - | TRBV12-5 | CASGSGVVGTGELFF | TGTGCTAGTGGCAGTGGCGTGGTCGGCACCGGGGAGCTGTTTTTT
TRBJ2-7 | TRBD2 | - | TRBV29-1 | CSVHWTSGSHEQYF | TGCAGCGTCCATTGGACTAGCGGGAGCCACGAGCAGTACTTC
TRBJ2-2 | - | - | TRBV7-2 | CASTRAGTNTGELFF | TGTGCCAGCACGCGGGCGGGAACGAACACCGGGGAGCTGTTTTTT
TRBJ2-2 | - | - | TRBV4-3 | CASSQVSAGANTGELFF | TGCGCCAGCAGCCAAGTTTCTGCGGGCGCGAACACCGGGGAGCTGTTTTTT
TRBJ1-1 | - | - | TRBV6-5 | CASSYGDLNTEAFF | TGTGCCAGCAGTTACGGGGACCTGAACACTGAAGCTTTCTTT
TRBJ1-2 | - | - | TRBV11-3 | CASSLGGRGGYTF | TGTGCCAGCAGCTTAGGAGGCAGGGGCGGCTACACCTTC
TRBJ1-5 | - | - | TRBV2 | CASGGEYNQPQHF | TGTGCCAGCGGCGGCGAGTACAATCAGCCCCAGCATTTT
TRBJ1-1 | - | - | TRBV6-1 | CASSGGGFTEAFF | TGTGCCAGCAGTGGGGGAGGATTTACTGAAGCTTTCTTT
TRBJ2-1 | TRBD1 | - | TRBV2 | CASSPDRVNEQFF | TGTGCCAGCAGTCCGGACAGGGTGAATGAGCAGTTCTTC
TRBJ2-5 | - | - | TRBV4-3 | CASSQENGSQETQYF | TGCGCCAGCAGCCAAGAGAACGGCAGCCAAGAGACCCAGTACTTC
TRBJ2-5 | - | - | TRBV7-6 | CASSLAGTLPGETQYF | TGTGCCAGCAGCTTAGCTGGGACGCTGCCAGGAGAGACCCAGTACTTC
TRBJ2-7 | TRBD2 | - | TRBV15 | CATSRTGTSAYEQYF | TGTGCCACCAGCAGAACCGGGACTAGCGCATACGAGCAGTACTTC
TRBJ2-1 | - | - | TRBV30 | CAWSSGLGDNEQFF | TGTGCCTGGTCGAGCGGGCTGGGGGACAATGAGCAGTTCTTC
TRBJ2-7 | - | - | TRBV4-3 | CASSQVGSSYEQYF | TGCGCCAGCAGCCAAGTTGGTTCCTCCTACGAGCAGTACTTC
TRBJ2-1 | TRBD1 | - | TRBV15 | CATSREGGSGYNEQFF | TGTGCCACCAGCAGAGAAGGGGGCAGCGGATACAATGAGCAGTTCTTC
TRBJ1-2 | - | - | TRBV19 | CASSIFGDYGYTF | TGTGCCAGTAGTATTTTTGGGGACTATGGCTACACCTTC
TRBJ1-1 | - | - | TRBV12-5 | CASGFGGSMNTEAFF | TGTGCTAGTGGATTTGGGGGCAGCATGAACACTGAAGCTTTCTTT
TRBJ2-7 | - | - | TRBV7-9 | CASSLTETYEQYF | TGTGCCAGCAGCCTTACTGAAACCTACGAGCAGTACTTC
TRBJ1-3 | - | once | TRBV2 | CASKGAGNTIYF | TGTGCCAGCAAAGGTGCTGGAAACACCATATATTTT
TRBJ2-1 | - | - | TRBV7-3 | CASSEGDYNEQFF | TGTGCCAGCAGCGAGGGAGACTACAATGAGCAGTTCTTC
TRBJ1-2 | - | - | TRBV6-5 | CATLGTEHYTF | TGTGCCACCCTCGGAACAGAACACTACACCTTC
TRBJ2-7 | TRBD1 | - | TRBV6-5 | CASSFDRDRDPYEQYF | TGTGCCAGCAGTTTCGACCGGGACAGAGATCCCTACGAGCAGTACTTC
TRBJ2-1 | - | few | TRBV18 | CASSPRSGYRSYNEQFF | TGTGCCAGCTCACCAAGGTCCGGGTATAGATCCTACAATGAGCAGTTCTTC
TRBJ2-3 | TRBD2 | - | TRBV2 | CASKRLAEDTQYF | TGTGCCAGCAAACGACTAGCGGAGGATACGCAGTATTTT
TRBJ2-3 | - | - | TRBV7-2 | CASSLASRTDTQYF | TGTGCCAGCAGCTTGGCTAGCCGCACAGATACGCAGTATTTT
TRBJ1-2 | - | - | TRBV6-6 | CAGYAGDGYTF | TGTGCCGGGTACGCAGGGGACGGCTACACCTTC
TRBJ2-7 | - | - | TRBV7-3 | CASSLRSERLYEQYF | TGTGCCAGCAGCTTAAGGTCGGAAAGGCTCTACGAGCAGTACTTC
TRBJ2-5 | - | once | TRBV19 | CASSPHTRGETQYF | TGTGCCAGTAGCCCCCACACGAGGGGTGAGACCCAGTACTTC
TRBJ1-2 | - | - | TRBV5-4 | CASSGVDPRRGGYTF | TGTGCCAGCAGCGGTGTGGACCCTAGAAGAGGCGGCTACACCTTC
TRBJ1-3 | - | - | TRBV2 | CASETGPSGNTIYF | TGTGCCAGCGAGACAGGTCCCTCTGGAAACACCATATATTTT
TRBJ2-7 | - | - | TRBV6-5 | CASTNNWRTYEQYF | TGTGCCAGCACCAACAACTGGCGGACCTACGAGCAGTACTTC
TRBJ2-1 | - | - | TRBV7-2 | CASTHPGPYNEQFF | TGTGCCAGCACCCACCCGGGACCCTACAATGAGCAGTTCTTC
TRBJ1-5 | - | few | TRBV11-2 | CASGQLNQPQHF | TGTGCCAGCGGACAATTGAATCAGCCCCAGCATTTT
TRBJ2-1 | TRBD1 | - | TRBV27 | CASSAGTAYNEQFF | TGTGCCAGCAGTGCTGGGACAGCCTACAATGAGCAGTTCTTC
TRBJ1-2 | TRBD1 | large | TRBV7-9 | CASSFTGTGELGGYTF | TGTGCCAGCAGCTTTACCGGGACAGGGGAATTAGGAGGCTACACCTTC
TRBJ2-7 | TRBD1 | - | TRBV4-1 | CASSQYGQGLTYEQYF | TGCGCCAGCAGCCAATATGGACAGGGGTTGACCTACGAGCAGTACTTC
TRBJ2-7 | - | few | TRBV6-5 | CASSRTASYEQYF | TGTGCCAGCAGTCGGACCGCGTCCTACGAGCAGTACTTC
TRBJ2-7 | - | - | TRBV5-1 | CASSPVGGRRSYEQYF | TGCGCCAGCAGCCCGGTTGGGGGGCGCAGGTCCTACGAGCAGTACTTC
TRBJ1-2 | - | - | TRBV4-2 | CASSQDPQGNYGYTF | TGTGCCAGCAGCCAAGATCCCCAGGGTAACTATGGCTACACCTTC
TRBJ1-5 | - | - | TRBV19 | CASSRGQPNQPQHF | TGTGCCAGTAGTAGAGGACAGCCTAATCAGCCCCAGCATTTT
TRBJ2-2 | - | once | TRBV6-5 | CASSYDSGTGELFF | TGTGCCAGCAGTTACGACAGTGGCACCGGGGAGCTGTTTTTT
TRBJ1-2 | - | - | TRBV7-2 | CASSSMGGVFF | TGTGCCAGCAGCTCGATGGGAGGGGTCTTCTTC
TRBJ2-2 | - | - | TRBV18 | CASSPFPSPATNTGELFF | TGTGCCAGCTCACCTTTTCCCTCACCAGCCACTAACACCGGGGAGCTGTTTTTT
TRBJ1-1 | - | few | TRBV7-9 | CASSLDDSEAFF | TGTGCCAGCAGCTTAGACGACAGTGAAGCTTTCTTT
TRBJ2-7 | - | - | TRBV11-2 | CASSSPQDPKGRFYEQYF | TGTGCCAGCAGCTCGCCCCAAGACCCCAAGGGGAGATTCTACGAGCAGTACTTC
TRBJ2-2 | - | - | TRBV2 | CASSEVAGDTGELFF | TGTGCCAGCAGTGAAGTAGCAGGGGACACCGGGGAGCTGTTTTTT
TRBJ2-5 | - | once | TRBV5-1 | CASSPGTPGETQYF | TGCGCCAGCAGCCCCGGGACCCCGGGCGAGACCCAGTACTTC
TRBJ1-1 | - | - | TRBV7-9 | CASSLVGSGNTEAFF | TGTGCCAGCAGCTTGGTAGGGAGTGGGAACACTGAAGCTTTCTTT
TRBJ2-7 | TRBD2 | - | TRBV6-1 | CASKLAGGYEQYF | TGTGCCAGCAAACTAGCGGGCGGGTACGAGCAGTACTTC
TRBJ1-2 | - | - | TRBV10-2 | CASSDGKANYGYTF | TGCGCCAGCAGTGATGGAAAAGCTAACTATGGCTACACCTTC
TRBJ2-7 | TRBD2 | - | TRBV18 | CASSPSTSGPYEQYF | TGTGCCAGCTCACCGTCGACTAGCGGGCCCTACGAGCAGTACTTC